This passage covers 25 T cell receptor beta chains from one sample sequenced in a study of OX40 agonist ivuxolimab in advanced cancers. Clones were read by immunoSEQ multiplex PCR, and TCRdb kept only the in-frame ones, dropping some. Here the sample spans 45,000 to 50,000 clones, 70% to 80% being singletons. The input for sequencing was CD4+ or CD8+ T cells sorted from blood, taken in a trial of the OX40 agonist ivuxolimab. The receptors were gathered from an adult with an advanced solid tumor such as melanoma, head and neck, liver or kidney cancer.

V gene TRBV18 combines with J gene TRBJ1-1; TRBD1 is a possible D gene (5 bases). Germline V lookup: CDR1 KGHSH, CDR2 LQKENI. V lost 3 bases and J lost 1, with 12 bases in between. This CDR3 comprises 15 residues. The CDR3 DNA reads TGTGCCAGCTCACCGGGGATACAGGCGAACACTGAAGCTTTCTTT. It codes for CASSPGIQANTEAFF.

V and J are TRBV9 and TRBJ2-1; TRBD1 is a possible D gene (6 bases). In germline, CDR1 is SGDLS, CDR2 YYNGEE. This CDR3 contains 15 residues. The V and J ends lost 4 bases and 5 bases respectively, with 16 bases between them. In nucleotides, the CDR3 is TGTGCCAGCAGCCCCCGGGACATTCCTAACAATGAGCAGTTCTTC. Translation gives CASSPRDIPNNEQFF.

The rearrangement joins TRBV2 to TRBJ1-2, with 9 positions matching TRBD1. The CDR3 extends over 15 amino acids. Trimming at V came to 4 bases and at J to 7 bases, leaving 10 bases not matched to a gene. The germline gives CDR1 SNHLY, CDR2 FYNNEI. CDR3 DNA: TGTGCCAGCAGTGGGAGTTGGACAGGGGTCTCTGGCTACACCTTC. Its protein product is CASSGSWTGVSGYTF.

The genes are TRBV6-1 and TRBJ1-1; D is undetermined. This CDR3 comprises 13 residues. With 5 bases removed from V and 0 bases from J, the gap between germline ends came to 7 bases. From germline, CDR1 is MNHNS and CDR2 SASEGT. The CDR3 here is CASSLEMNTEAFF. The CDR3 bases are TGTGCCAGCAGTCTGGAAATGAACACTGAAGCTTTCTTT.

This clone has only one observation. V usage is TRBV4-3 and J usage is TRBJ2-5, with 14 bases lining up with TRBD2. Germline assignment: CDR1 LGHNA and CDR2 YSLEER. There are 18 residues in the CDR3. The ends lost 1 base at V and 4 bases at J; junction bases unmatched: 8. CDR3 in amino acids: CASSQAGTSGSGGETQYF. In DNA, the CDR3 is TGCGCCAGCAGCCAAGCGGGGACTAGCGGGAGCGGGGGAGAGACCCAGTACTTC.

This clone was seen a single time. This rearrangement joins TRBV6-1 to TRBJ1-2; TRBD1 matches 8 bases. This CDR3 spans 15 amino acids. CDR1 and CDR2 from the germline V gene are MNHNS and SASEGT. V gave up 7 bases and J gave up 2 bases; unmatched junction bases: 9. The DNA of the CDR3 is TGTGCCAGCACCCTAGGGACAGGCTACAACTATGGCTACACCTTC. Encoded protein: CASTLGTGYNYGYTF.

In its sample, this clone was seen a few times. The V gene is TRBV21-1, the J gene TRBJ1-2. TRBV21-1 is annotated as a pseudogene. The CDR3 contains 17 residues. The CDR3, as DNA: TGTGCCAGCAGCTACTCGGGACGGCGGAACATGAACTATGGCTACACCTTC. It specifies CASSYSGRRNMNYGYTF.

The genes are TRBV10-1 and TRBJ2-4; D perhaps matches TRBD1 (6 bases). The V gene lost 0 bases and the J gene lost 6 bases, with 12 bases spanning the gap. Germline V gene sequence: CDR1 WNHNN, CDR2 SYGVQD (reference sequence). This CDR3 comprises 15 residues. CDR3 bases: TGCGCCAGCAGTGAGTCCGGGACAACCAGAAACATTCAGTACTTC. Protein product: CASSESGTTRNIQYF.

The chain joins TRBV30 to TRBJ1-3, with TRBD1 matching over 7 bases. Germline V lookup: CDR1 GTSNPN, CDR2 SVGIG (reference sequence). Trimming at V came to 7 bases and at J to 1 base, leaving 10 bases not matched to a gene. The CDR3 has 15 amino acids. CDR3 in DNA: TGTGCCTACACAGGACAGGCGGAATCTGGAAACACCATATATTTT. Its translation is CAYTGQAESGNTIYF.

The chain links TRBV5-4 to TRBJ1-1; 7 positions agree with TRBD1. CDR3 length: 17 amino acids. Germline values: CDR1 SGHNT, CDR2 YYREEE (reference sequence). Unmatched junction bases numbered 12, after V lost 3 bases and J lost 1 base. CDR3: CASSYGTDKKSNTEAFF. In DNA form, the CDR3 reads TGTGCCAGCAGCTACGGGACAGACAAAAAGTCGAACACTGAAGCTTTCTTT.

V usage is TRBV27 and J usage is TRBJ2-1; 11 nucleotides line up with TRBD2. Germline V gene lookup returns CDR1 MNHEY and CDR2 SMNVEV (reference sequence). CDR3 size: 18 residues. V gave up 8 bases and J gave up 6 bases; unmatched junction bases: 18. CDR3 sequence (DNA): TGTGCCAGCCGAGTCCGGACAGTTAGCGGGGGGGCTGGCAATGAGCAGTTCTTC. Translating it yields CASRVRTVSGGAGNEQFF.

The V and J genes are TRBV21-1 and TRBJ1-4. TRBV21-1 is recorded as a pseudogene. CDR3 size: 13 residues. The DNA for the CDR3 is TGTGCCTGCCCCGGGACGACCCCCAGAAAACTGTTTTTT. Translated: CACPGTTPRKLFF.

This sequence joins TRBV5-1 and TRBJ2-5; 11 bases are shared with TRBD1. Germline V lookup: CDR1 SGHRS, CDR2 YFSETQ. The V segment lost 4 bases and the J segment 5 bases; nucleotides outside the gene matches: 10. The CDR3 is 16 residues long. The CDR3 reads CASSTRRTGGVETQYF. CDR3 nucleotides: TGCGCCAGCAGCACCCGTCGGACAGGGGGCGTGGAGACCCAGTACTTC. Combining the CDR3 with reference TRBV5-1 and TRBJ2-5 gives the whole variable domain KAGVTQTPRYLIKTRGQQVTLSCSPISGHRSVSWYQQTPGQGLQFLFEYFSETQRNKGNFPGRFSGRQFSNSRSEMNVSTLELGDSALYLCASSTRRTGGVETQYFGPGTRLLVL.

The CDR3 DNA follows: TGTGCCAGTAGTGCCAGGGTAGACTATGGCTACACCTTC. As protein: CASSARVDYGYTF. This chain connects TRBV19 to TRBJ1-2; D is possibly TRBD1 (5 bases). The CDR3 spans 13 residues. V lost 5 bases and J lost 3, with 10 bases in between. Germline V gene sequence: CDR1 LNHDA, CDR2 SQIVND (reference sequence).

The chain couples TRBV7-6 to TRBJ2-1, with 7 bases matching TRBD2. The CDR3 sequence is 13 residues long. CDR1 and CDR2 from the germline V gene are SGHVS and FNYEAQ. With V trimmed by 5 bases and J by 6 bases, 4 bases remained unmatched. The CDR3 DNA reads as TGTGCCAGCAGCCCAGCGGGGTTCAATGAGCAGTTCTTC. Translated, it gives CASSPAGFNEQFF.

The DNA for the CDR3 is TGTGCCACCAGCAGAGATCAGATCTCAACCTATGGCTACACCTTC. It is translated as CATSRDQISTYGYTF. This chain links TRBV15 with TRBJ1-2; D ambiguous. The germline V gene encodes CDR1 LNHNV and CDR2 YYDKDF (reference sequence). Trimming pared 0 bases from V and 4 bases from J, leaving 12 bases between. The CDR3 runs 15 residues.

The rearrangement links TRBV30 to TRBJ1-5; TRBD1 might be the D (5 bases). The CDR3 is made up of 14 amino acids. Germline CDR1 and CDR2: GTSNPN and SVGIG (reference sequence). V lost 1 base, J lost 4 bases, and 11 bases lay in between. This CDR3 is CAWSGRQRNQPQHF. CDR3 nucleotides: TGTGCCTGGAGTGGAAGACAGAGAAATCAGCCCCAGCATTTT.

The table lists this clone with a few counts. V is TRBV10-3 and J is TRBJ1-5; D ambiguous. The V end was cut by 2 bases, the J end by 9 bases, with 8 bases between. The CDR3 has 12 residues. The V gene's germline CDR1 is ENHRY and CDR2 SYGVKD. This chain's CDR3 is CAISEGVLPQHF. The CDR3 DNA is TGTGCCATCAGTGAGGGGGTCTTGCCCCAGCATTTT.

The chain combines TRBV7-9 with TRBJ1-1; D remains unclear. Deletions cut 2 bases from V and 5 bases from J, with 6 bases between. The CDR3 contains 12 residues. From germline, CDR1 is SEHNR and CDR2 FQNEAQ (reference sequence). CDR3 amino acids: CASSLSQTEAFF. Written as DNA, the CDR3 is TGTGCCAGCAGCTTATCGCAGACTGAAGCTTTCTTT.

This clone appeared once. This chain links TRBV30 with TRBJ2-5; 8 bases are shared with TRBD2. The CDR3 has 14 residues. Germline values: CDR1 GTSNPN, CDR2 SVGIG (reference sequence). V was clipped by 3 bases and J by 5 bases; unmatched bases: 8. The CDR3: CAWSGGAGSETQYF. The CDR3 DNA reads as TGTGCCTGGAGCGGGGGGGCGGGCTCGGAGACCCAGTACTTC.

V usage is TRBV5-1 and J usage is TRBJ2-2, with a tentative D call TRBD2 (5 bases). This CDR3 contains 15 residues. Per germline, CDR1 SGHRS and CDR2 YFSETQ. Trimming removed 4 bases at V and 0 bases at J, with 10 bases between. CDR3 nucleotides: TGCGCCAGCAGCCCAGCGGCCACGAACACCGGGGAGCTGTTTTTT. This codes for CASSPAATNTGELFF.

This chain connects TRBV7-2 to TRBJ2-2, with D possibly TRBD1 on 5 matching bases. The CDR3 runs 15 residues. V was trimmed by 3 bases and J by 0 bases, leaving 8 bases between them. The germline V gene encodes CDR1 SGHTA and CDR2 FQGNSA. CDR3 nucleotides: TGTGCCAGCAGCTTCCAGGGCGCGAACACCGGGGAGCTGTTTTTT. This encodes CASSFQGANTGELFF.

The CDR3 bases are TGTGCCAGCAGTATCGGCCGGACAGGGATAGATACGCAGTATTTT. Protein sequence: CASSIGRTGIDTQYF. The J gene is TRBJ2-3, the V gene TRBV28, with TRBD1 matching over 8 bases. The V gene's germline CDR1 is MDHEN and CDR2 SYDVKM. CDR3 length: 15 residues. V dropped 5 bases and J dropped 5; count of bases not matched to a gene: 9.

The chain has TRBV18 and TRBJ2-7, with 9 bases matching TRBD1. Losses at the gene ends were 4 bases for V and 7 bases for J; bases not matched to a gene: 2. CDR3 length: 12 amino acids. The germline CDR1 and CDR2 sequences are KGHSH and LQKENI. The CDR3 region is CASSQDRGEQYF. In DNA form, the CDR3 reads TGTGCCAGCTCACAAGACAGGGGGGAGCAGTACTTC.

This chain joins TRBV7-2 and TRBJ2-3; weak D call: TRBD1 (6 bases). This CDR3 contains 14 residues. CDR1 and CDR2 from the germline V gene are SGHTA and FQGNSA. V lost 1 base to trimming and J lost 4 bases, with 9 bases between them. This CDR3 reads CASSLDRAADTQYF. For the CDR3, the DNA is TGTGCCAGCAGCTTAGACAGGGCTGCAGATACGCAGTATTTT.